Included here is one T cell receptor beta chain sequence, with context. The antigen is not known. This CDR3 has 13 amino acids. The germline V and J ends were trimmed by 5 bases and 0 bases, with 6 bases remaining between them. Run at survey level, the immunoSEQ assay was version v3.0. The target of sequencing was about 35,000-50,000 T-cell genomes per sample. Assay: immunoSEQ multiplex PCR; the TCRdb copy retains only in-frame clones and omits some. Of 25,000 to 35,000 clones listed, more than 70% were seen once; the top ten hold around 4.9%. This sample stems from a study of long-term antiretroviral therapy in people with HIV. Notes on the study in general: Spans of CDR3 length were tighter for HIV repertoires than for controls.

The specimen was unsorted PBMCs, collected 0.8 years after starting antiretroviral therapy. V is TRBV5-3 and J is TRBJ1-5; D is unclear. TRBV5-3 is annotated as an ORF whose role is uncertain. The receptor was isolated from a woman aged 30 to 39 with HIV. The CDR3, as DNA: TGTGCCAGAAGGTCCGATAGCAATCAGCCCCAGCATTTT. This gives the protein CARRSDSNQPQHF.